This T cell receptor beta chain was found in a study of T cells after yellow fever vaccination. This CDR3 region has 14 residues. Trimming removed 0 bases at V and 5 bases at J, with 11 bases between. In germline, CDR1 is SGHRS, CDR2 YFSETQ. For TCR, cDNA came from 5'RACE template switching, which added a universal primer site and UMIs. TCRdb fed the 5' RACE reads into MiXCR, producing one record per CDR3 protein. The table lists under 350,000 distinct CDR3 sequences, roughly 4% of them singletons, with roughly 25% in the top ten. Details on this clonotype: Its antigen remains unknown.

Study results and limitations: Contamination of FACS-sorted repertoires by abundant clonotypes from the bulk population could occur. Subsequent to the booster, the majority of primary-vaccination clones reappeared (approximately 95% CD4, approximately 85% CD8). The secondary T-cell response peaked on day 5, not day 15, but was weaker.

The source of this sequence is a young man who received the YFV17D yellow fever vaccine. The specimen was PBMCs, collected 5 days after the yellow fever booster vaccination. The genes are TRBV5-1 and TRBJ2-5; D remains unclear. CDR3 loop: CASSLVPAEETQYF. Here the CDR3 DNA reads TGCGCCAGCAGCTTGGTTCCCGCGGAGGAGACCCAGTACTTC.